This T cell receptor beta chain was obtained from a study of CD8 T cells in Susac syndrome (dated by TCRdb to the late 2010s). General notes on the study: Among the Susac syndrome patients who were sequenced, clinically active disease was present in six and clinical remission was observed in fewer than 10. Repertoire sequencing was used to test whether CD8+ T cell activation and differentiation in Susac syndrome was antigen driven. Susac syndrome patients were therapy-naive, on corticosteroids (some also receiving IVIg), or on IVIg alone at blood withdrawal. The study compared CD8+ T cell repertoire clonality among 12 healthy donors, 14 Susac syndrome patients and roughly 15 multiple sclerosis patients.

The germline V gene encodes CDR1 MNHEY and CDR2 SMNVEV (reference sequence). Counted from cysteine to phenylalanine, this CDR3 has 15 amino acids. Only the CDR3 DNA stays, 45 bases, in frame from base 1. Clipping removes 6 bases from V and 5 bases from J, with 8 as the unmatched junction base count. In this sample, this clonotype turned up once. Its antigen is currently not known. No base quality information exists; no much larger clone differs at one position. Evidence from one read is weak. High-throughput TCR beta sequencing profiled peripheral blood CD8+ and CD4+ T cells from healthy donors, Susac syndrome patients and multiple sclerosis patients. Susac syndrome patients met recently defined diagnostic criteria for definite or probable disease. Bulk CD8+ and CD4+ T cells were purified by magnetic negative isolation, while CD8+ TEMRA cells were enriched using FACS. Blood was drawn into EDTA tubes, processed within 24 hours, and PBMCs were isolated by density gradient centrifugation. PBMCs intended for TCR sequencing were cryopreserved in liquid nitrogen and were subsequently thawed in a 37 degrees C water bath. Purity of sorted or isolated CD4+, CD8+ and CD8+ TEMRA cells was at least 90%.

RNA was extracted using the RNeasy kit, and roughly 0.45 to 1 ug of the RNA was reverse transcribed with random hexamers. TCR beta CDR3 regions were amplified with the immunoSEQ multiplex PCR assay covering 54 Vbeta and 13 Jbeta segments. To correct PCR amplification bias, a synthetic template baseline was used for both primer optimization and computational correction. The original pipeline was this. Reads were annotated to V, D and J genes per IMGT and analyzed with immunoSEQ Analyzer, keeping only productive sequences. Clonality was computed as one minus Shannon entropy normalized by log2 of the number of productive unique sequences. For each patient and control, public and private clones were evaluated among the 100 most prevalent clones. Clones were defined as Susac-specific when absent from the healthy and MS cohorts, from about 1,100 published viral clones and from other ImmuneACCESS disease sequences. The raw public reads went through TCRdb reprocessing: fastp at Q25, MiXCR clone calling, in-frame beta chains kept. Merged by CDR3 protein, the rows form single entries marked with the most common genes and DNA. These V and J calls derive from TCRdb rather than the authors' analysis. Counted in this sample were approximately 190,000 distinct CDR3 sequences; approximately 95% of them appeared once. The ten largest clones represent around 0.16% of the sample.

What the study reported, not specific to this receptor: The study acknowledged that relatively few individuals were included in the TCR sequencing and HLA analysis. Roughly 17 and five Susac-specific public clones were found in the total CD8+ and CD8+ TEMRA repertoires, respectively. Clonal expansion was seen in Susac syndrome CD8+ repertoires, peaking in CD8+ TEMRA cells and being greater in clinically active patients than in remitting ones.

The chain uses TRBV27 and TRBJ2-5, with TRBD2 identical over 11 junction bases. Sequencing used CD8+ T cells from PBMCs. This clonotype originated in a human donor with Susac syndrome. The DNA is TGTGCCAGCAGACCTGGGACTAGCGGAGGGGAGACCCAGTACTTC. Its protein reads: CASRPGTSGGETQYF.